Following are 21 T cell receptor beta chains from one sample sequenced in a study of cytomegalovirus exposure and HLA in healthy donors. Both 60 Vbeta primers and 13 Jbeta primers went into the PCR. Assay: immunoSEQ multiplex PCR; the TCRdb copy retains only in-frame clones and omits some. The sample lists about 130,000 clones, about 80% occurring once. The sample consisted of PBMCs. These receptors originate from a male donor in good health and CMV-seronegative.

The chain links TRBV10-3 to TRBJ2-7; TRBD2 is a possible D gene (6 bases). The V gene lost 0 bases and the J gene lost 5 bases, with 20 bases spanning the gap. The germline V gene encodes CDR1 ENHRY and CDR2 SYGVKD. The CDR3 is 17 residues long. The DNA of the CDR3 is TGTGCCATCAGTGAGTCGACGGGGCGGGAAAGGTCTCACGAGCAGTACTTC. Translated: CAISESTGRERSHEQYF.

The chain links TRBV6-6 to TRBJ2-1; D is unclear. The CDR3 contains 12 residues. Germline assignment: CDR1 MNHNY and CDR2 SVGAGI (reference sequence). Trimming stripped 2 bases from V and 8 bases from J, with 7 bases between. The CDR3 nucleotides are TGTGCCAGCAGTTACCTAGGCGATGAGCAGTTCTTC. Its translation is CASSYLGDEQFF.

The chain carries TRBV6-5 and TRBJ1-2; possible D gene TRBD1, 6 bases. Germline assignment: CDR1 MNHEY and CDR2 SVGAGI. Trimming took off 6 bases at V and 4 bases at J, with 15 bases between the two ends. The CDR3 is made up of 14 amino acids. The CDR3 coding sequence is TGTGCCAGCAGGGATACTACAGGGAGCTATGGCTACACCTTC. Translated, it gives CASRDTTGSYGYTF.

V is TRBV6-1 and J is TRBJ2-5; 7 nucleotides agree with TRBD1. This CDR3 comprises 13 residues. V lost 9 bases and J lost 4; bases outside the gene matches: 8. CDR1 MNHNS and CDR2 SASEGT come from the germline V gene. CDR3 region: CASSRGFGETQYF. The CDR3 coding sequence is TGTGCCAGTAGCAGGGGGTTCGGAGAGACCCAGTACTTC.

This clone was seen more than once but under ten times. This CDR3 is CASTLGRTQYF. The CDR3 bases are TGTGCCAGCACTCTAGGCCGGACGCAGTATTTT. V gene TRBV5-4 combines with J gene TRBJ2-3; D is uncertain. Deletions cut 6 bases from V and 9 bases from J, with 11 bases between. The V gene's germline CDR1 is SGHNT and CDR2 YYREEE (reference sequence). The CDR3 is 11 amino acids.

This chain joins TRBV4-2 and TRBJ2-7; 10 bases are shared with TRBD2. V shed 2 bases, J shed 0 bases, and the junction held 7 bases outside the gene matches. This CDR3 is built from 17 residues. Germline loops: CDR1 LGHNA, CDR2 YNFKEQ. CDR3 in amino acids: CASSQLLAGASSYEQYF. DNA of the CDR3: TGTGCCAGCAGCCAACTGCTAGCGGGGGCGAGCTCCTACGAGCAGTACTTC.

This clone was recorded only once. V is TRBV7-9 and J is TRBJ2-7, with 8 nucleotides matching TRBD2. CDR1 and CDR2 (germline): SEHNR, FQNEAQ (reference sequence). V was pared by 2 bases and J by 4 bases, with 10 bases of the junction left unmatched. This CDR3 comprises 16 residues. In DNA form, the CDR3 reads TGTGCCAGCAGCTTAAGTTCACGGACTAGCAGATACGAGCAGTACTTC. As protein: CASSLSSRTSRYEQYF.

DNA for the CDR3: TGTGCCAGCAGGGGGGGGGCGGGGCAAGAGACCCAGTACTTC. Amino acid sequence: CASRGGAGQETQYF. The chain uses TRBV25-1 and TRBJ2-5; weak D call: TRBD2 (7 bases). This CDR3 comprises 14 residues. Germline lookup yields CDR1 MGHDK and CDR2 SYGVNS. The V end was cut by 6 bases, the J end by 2 bases, with 13 bases between.

The rearrangement joins TRBV7-9 to TRBJ1-5; weak D call: TRBD1 (5 bases). V was trimmed by 6 bases and J by 2 bases, leaving 20 bases between them. The CDR3 is 17 amino acids. Looked up from germline, CDR1 is SEHNR and CDR2 is FQNEAQ (reference sequence). The CDR3 nucleotides read TGTGCCAGCAGTCAGGCTACGGGGGGAGGGGGCAATCAGCCCCAGCATTTT. This codes for CASSQATGGGGNQPQHF.

The V and J genes are TRBV2 and TRBJ2-3; maybe TRBD2 (6 bases). This CDR3 spans 12 amino acids. V dropped 3 bases and J dropped 14 bases, with 15 bases sitting between them. Germline V gene data show CDR1 as SNHLY and CDR2 as FYNNEI. DNA for the CDR3: TGTGCCAGCAGTGAGGTTGCGGGACGGGGGTATTTT. It codes for CASSEVAGRGYF.

This sequence joins TRBV7-2 and TRBJ2-7; TRBD2 matches 10 bases. The length of the CDR3 is 15 residues. Germline V gene lookup returns CDR1 SGHTA and CDR2 FQGNSA. V lost 1 base, J lost 5 bases, and 5 bases stayed unmatched. DNA for the CDR3: TGTGCCAGCAGCTTAGTTAGCGGGGGGTGGAACGAGCAGTACTTC. The encoded protein is CASSLVSGGWNEQYF. The entire variable domain, with the rest obtained from reference TRBV7-2 and TRBJ2-7, is as follows: GAGVSQSPSNKVTEKGKDVELRCDPISGHTALYWYRQSLGQGLEFLIYFQGNSAPDKSGLPSDRFSAERTGGSVSTLTIQRTQQEDSAVYLCASSLVSGGWNEQYFGPGTRLTVT.

The chain links TRBV9 to TRBJ2-1; 8 bases are a match to TRBD1. The J segment lost 3 bases and the V segment lost 3 bases, leaving 5 bases of the junction unmatched. CDR3 length: 15 residues. Germline CDR1 and CDR2: SGDLS and YYNGEE. CDR3 sequence reads: CASSGTGGVYNEQFF. The CDR3 bases are TGTGCCAGCAGCGGCACAGGGGGTGTCTACAATGAGCAGTTCTTC. The full variable domain, completed using reference TRBV9 and TRBJ2-1, is DSGVTQTPKHLITATGQRVTLRCSPRSGDLSVYWYQQSLDQGLQFLIQYYNGEERAKGNILERFSAQQFPDLHSELNLSSLELGDSALYFCASSGTGGVYNEQFFGPGTRLTVL.

This sequence joins TRBV7-9 and TRBJ2-3; 8 positions agree with TRBD2. The CDR3 spans 18 residues. V gave up 4 bases and J gave up 5 bases; unmatched junction bases: 17. Germline CDR1 and CDR2: SEHNR and FQNEAQ (reference sequence). The CDR3: CASSSPSGTRSSLDTQYF. As DNA, the CDR3 is TGTGCCAGCAGCTCACCCTCCGGGACTAGATCTTCTTTAGATACGCAGTATTTT. The variable domain in full, completed from reference TRBV7-9 and TRBJ2-3, reads DTGVSQNPRHKITKRGQNVTFRCDPISEHNRLYWYRQTLGQGPEFLTYFQNEAQLEKSRLLSDRFSAERPKGSFSTLEIQRTEQGDSAMYLCASSSPSGTRSSLDTQYFGPGTRLTVL.

This chain connects TRBV18 to TRBJ2-3, with D unclear. Germline V gene lookup returns CDR1 KGHSH and CDR2 LQKENI. The V end lost 3 bases, the J end lost 3 bases, and 10 bases lay between the germline ends. This CDR3 region has 14 residues. The CDR3 protein is CASSPAPITDTQYF. CDR3 sequence (DNA): TGTGCCAGCTCACCCGCGCCCATTACAGATACGCAGTATTTT.

The chain uses TRBV18 and TRBJ1-2; the match to TRBD1 covers 9 bases. Germline V gives CDR1 KGHSH, CDR2 LQKENI. The CDR3 runs to 14 residues. Trimming at V came to 2 bases and at J to 6 bases, leaving 4 bases not matched to a gene. DNA for the CDR3: TGTGCCAGCTCACCAAAGGACAGGGGACATGGCTACACCTTC. The encoded protein is CASSPKDRGHGYTF.

This chain links TRBV7-3 with TRBJ2-7; D unclear. V was cut by 5 bases and J by 6 bases, with 11 bases left in between. Germline V gives CDR1 SGHTA, CDR2 FQGTGA. This CDR3 has 12 amino acids. The CDR3 spells CASSHGLGEQYF. CDR3 DNA: TGTGCCAGCAGCCACGGGTTGGGCGAGCAGTACTTC. Complete variable domain (other parts from reference TRBV7-3 and TRBJ2-7): GAGVSQTPSNKVTEKGKYVELRCDPISGHTALYWYRQSLGQGPEFLIYFQGTGAADDSGLPNDRFFAVRPEGSVSTLKIQRTERGDSAVYLCASSHGLGEQYFGPGTRLTVT.

The V call is TRBV5-4, the J call TRBJ2-2; 8 nucleotides align to TRBD2. After removal of 4 bases from V and 7 bases from J, the junction contained 6 bases not matched to a gene. The CDR3 covers 14 residues. Germline CDR1 and CDR2: SGHNT and YYREEE (reference sequence). The CDR3, as DNA: TGTGCCAGCAGCCCCCTCAGCGGGAGCGGGGAGCTGTTTTTT. Translation gives CASSPLSGSGELFF.

This chain joins TRBV29-1 and TRBJ2-5, with a weak D call TRBD1 (5 bases). With the DNA end fitting TRBJ2-7 better, the J assignment may be wrong. CDR3 length: 13 residues. Germline CDR1 and CDR2: SQVTM and ANQGSEA. Written as DNA, the CDR3 is TGCAGCGTTGGGCAGGGAAGCTCCTACGAGCAGTACTTC. It specifies CSVGQGSSYEQYF.

This chain links TRBV25-1 with TRBJ2-3; D is undetermined. Germline CDR1 MGHDK, CDR2 SYGVNS. The germline V and J ends were trimmed by 5 bases and 4 bases, with 7 bases remaining between them. CDR3 length equals 12 residues. CDR3 DNA sequence: TGTGCCAGCAGTACCAGGCCAGATACGCAGTATTTT. It encodes CASSTRPDTQYF.

V gene TRBV5-6 combines with J gene TRBJ1-1; 10 nucleotides agree with TRBD1. J was trimmed by 5 bases and V by 4 bases; bases with no gene match: 8. The CDR3 loop spans 15 amino acids. Per the germline V gene, CDR1 is SGHDT and CDR2 is YYEEEE. The CDR3: CASSGPGQGRTEAFF. CDR3 sequence (DNA): TGTGCCAGCAGCGGGCCGGGACAGGGGCGTACTGAAGCTTTCTTT.

A few counts support this clone. The chain's CDR3 is CASSDPQGGTNTGELFF. The CDR3 DNA reads as TGTGCCAGCAGCGATCCACAGGGGGGGACGAACACCGGGGAGCTGTTTTTT. The genes are TRBV9 and TRBJ2-2; a weak D match, TRBD1 (8 bases). CDR3 size: 17 residues. Germline CDR1 reads SGDLS; CDR2 reads YYNGEE. V was cut by 3 bases and J by 0 bases, with 15 bases left in between.